The sequence of this T cell receptor (beta chain) was determined in a study of blood T cells in healthy people across ages. Study-wide findings and caveats: Investigators viewed diversity estimates from one million T cells as underestimates, the study reported.

Using a J-beta primer mix together with a sample-barcoded 5' primer, a second PCR was run for roughly 6 to 11 cycles. The authors tagged each cDNA molecule using a template-switch adaptor with 12 random nucleotides. A single record per CDR3 protein comes from TCRdb applying MiXCR to the 5' RACE reads. The data show 920,000 or so distinct CDR3 sequences, around 45% seen once. This clonotype was picked up a small number of times. What it binds is unknown. Germline CDR1 reads LNHNV; CDR2 reads YYDKDF (reference sequence). CDR3 length: 15 residues. Trimming took 1 base from V and 8 from J, leaving 15 bases between them.

J is TRBJ2-1 and V is TRBV15; no firm D call. The sequence was obtained from a woman aged 55 to 70 in good health. The specimen sequenced was blood. CDR3 region: CATSRVENGFDEQFF. The CDR3 DNA follows: TGTGCCACCAGCAGAGTAGAAAACGGGTTCGATGAGCAGTTCTTC. The full variable domain, with the rest looked up from reference TRBV15 and TRBJ2-1, is DAMVIQNPRYQVTQFGKPVTLSCSQTLNHNVMYWYQQKSSQAPKLLFHYYDKDFNNEADTPDNFQSRRPNTSFCFLDIRSPGLGDTAMYLCATSRVENGFDEQFFGPGTRLTVL.